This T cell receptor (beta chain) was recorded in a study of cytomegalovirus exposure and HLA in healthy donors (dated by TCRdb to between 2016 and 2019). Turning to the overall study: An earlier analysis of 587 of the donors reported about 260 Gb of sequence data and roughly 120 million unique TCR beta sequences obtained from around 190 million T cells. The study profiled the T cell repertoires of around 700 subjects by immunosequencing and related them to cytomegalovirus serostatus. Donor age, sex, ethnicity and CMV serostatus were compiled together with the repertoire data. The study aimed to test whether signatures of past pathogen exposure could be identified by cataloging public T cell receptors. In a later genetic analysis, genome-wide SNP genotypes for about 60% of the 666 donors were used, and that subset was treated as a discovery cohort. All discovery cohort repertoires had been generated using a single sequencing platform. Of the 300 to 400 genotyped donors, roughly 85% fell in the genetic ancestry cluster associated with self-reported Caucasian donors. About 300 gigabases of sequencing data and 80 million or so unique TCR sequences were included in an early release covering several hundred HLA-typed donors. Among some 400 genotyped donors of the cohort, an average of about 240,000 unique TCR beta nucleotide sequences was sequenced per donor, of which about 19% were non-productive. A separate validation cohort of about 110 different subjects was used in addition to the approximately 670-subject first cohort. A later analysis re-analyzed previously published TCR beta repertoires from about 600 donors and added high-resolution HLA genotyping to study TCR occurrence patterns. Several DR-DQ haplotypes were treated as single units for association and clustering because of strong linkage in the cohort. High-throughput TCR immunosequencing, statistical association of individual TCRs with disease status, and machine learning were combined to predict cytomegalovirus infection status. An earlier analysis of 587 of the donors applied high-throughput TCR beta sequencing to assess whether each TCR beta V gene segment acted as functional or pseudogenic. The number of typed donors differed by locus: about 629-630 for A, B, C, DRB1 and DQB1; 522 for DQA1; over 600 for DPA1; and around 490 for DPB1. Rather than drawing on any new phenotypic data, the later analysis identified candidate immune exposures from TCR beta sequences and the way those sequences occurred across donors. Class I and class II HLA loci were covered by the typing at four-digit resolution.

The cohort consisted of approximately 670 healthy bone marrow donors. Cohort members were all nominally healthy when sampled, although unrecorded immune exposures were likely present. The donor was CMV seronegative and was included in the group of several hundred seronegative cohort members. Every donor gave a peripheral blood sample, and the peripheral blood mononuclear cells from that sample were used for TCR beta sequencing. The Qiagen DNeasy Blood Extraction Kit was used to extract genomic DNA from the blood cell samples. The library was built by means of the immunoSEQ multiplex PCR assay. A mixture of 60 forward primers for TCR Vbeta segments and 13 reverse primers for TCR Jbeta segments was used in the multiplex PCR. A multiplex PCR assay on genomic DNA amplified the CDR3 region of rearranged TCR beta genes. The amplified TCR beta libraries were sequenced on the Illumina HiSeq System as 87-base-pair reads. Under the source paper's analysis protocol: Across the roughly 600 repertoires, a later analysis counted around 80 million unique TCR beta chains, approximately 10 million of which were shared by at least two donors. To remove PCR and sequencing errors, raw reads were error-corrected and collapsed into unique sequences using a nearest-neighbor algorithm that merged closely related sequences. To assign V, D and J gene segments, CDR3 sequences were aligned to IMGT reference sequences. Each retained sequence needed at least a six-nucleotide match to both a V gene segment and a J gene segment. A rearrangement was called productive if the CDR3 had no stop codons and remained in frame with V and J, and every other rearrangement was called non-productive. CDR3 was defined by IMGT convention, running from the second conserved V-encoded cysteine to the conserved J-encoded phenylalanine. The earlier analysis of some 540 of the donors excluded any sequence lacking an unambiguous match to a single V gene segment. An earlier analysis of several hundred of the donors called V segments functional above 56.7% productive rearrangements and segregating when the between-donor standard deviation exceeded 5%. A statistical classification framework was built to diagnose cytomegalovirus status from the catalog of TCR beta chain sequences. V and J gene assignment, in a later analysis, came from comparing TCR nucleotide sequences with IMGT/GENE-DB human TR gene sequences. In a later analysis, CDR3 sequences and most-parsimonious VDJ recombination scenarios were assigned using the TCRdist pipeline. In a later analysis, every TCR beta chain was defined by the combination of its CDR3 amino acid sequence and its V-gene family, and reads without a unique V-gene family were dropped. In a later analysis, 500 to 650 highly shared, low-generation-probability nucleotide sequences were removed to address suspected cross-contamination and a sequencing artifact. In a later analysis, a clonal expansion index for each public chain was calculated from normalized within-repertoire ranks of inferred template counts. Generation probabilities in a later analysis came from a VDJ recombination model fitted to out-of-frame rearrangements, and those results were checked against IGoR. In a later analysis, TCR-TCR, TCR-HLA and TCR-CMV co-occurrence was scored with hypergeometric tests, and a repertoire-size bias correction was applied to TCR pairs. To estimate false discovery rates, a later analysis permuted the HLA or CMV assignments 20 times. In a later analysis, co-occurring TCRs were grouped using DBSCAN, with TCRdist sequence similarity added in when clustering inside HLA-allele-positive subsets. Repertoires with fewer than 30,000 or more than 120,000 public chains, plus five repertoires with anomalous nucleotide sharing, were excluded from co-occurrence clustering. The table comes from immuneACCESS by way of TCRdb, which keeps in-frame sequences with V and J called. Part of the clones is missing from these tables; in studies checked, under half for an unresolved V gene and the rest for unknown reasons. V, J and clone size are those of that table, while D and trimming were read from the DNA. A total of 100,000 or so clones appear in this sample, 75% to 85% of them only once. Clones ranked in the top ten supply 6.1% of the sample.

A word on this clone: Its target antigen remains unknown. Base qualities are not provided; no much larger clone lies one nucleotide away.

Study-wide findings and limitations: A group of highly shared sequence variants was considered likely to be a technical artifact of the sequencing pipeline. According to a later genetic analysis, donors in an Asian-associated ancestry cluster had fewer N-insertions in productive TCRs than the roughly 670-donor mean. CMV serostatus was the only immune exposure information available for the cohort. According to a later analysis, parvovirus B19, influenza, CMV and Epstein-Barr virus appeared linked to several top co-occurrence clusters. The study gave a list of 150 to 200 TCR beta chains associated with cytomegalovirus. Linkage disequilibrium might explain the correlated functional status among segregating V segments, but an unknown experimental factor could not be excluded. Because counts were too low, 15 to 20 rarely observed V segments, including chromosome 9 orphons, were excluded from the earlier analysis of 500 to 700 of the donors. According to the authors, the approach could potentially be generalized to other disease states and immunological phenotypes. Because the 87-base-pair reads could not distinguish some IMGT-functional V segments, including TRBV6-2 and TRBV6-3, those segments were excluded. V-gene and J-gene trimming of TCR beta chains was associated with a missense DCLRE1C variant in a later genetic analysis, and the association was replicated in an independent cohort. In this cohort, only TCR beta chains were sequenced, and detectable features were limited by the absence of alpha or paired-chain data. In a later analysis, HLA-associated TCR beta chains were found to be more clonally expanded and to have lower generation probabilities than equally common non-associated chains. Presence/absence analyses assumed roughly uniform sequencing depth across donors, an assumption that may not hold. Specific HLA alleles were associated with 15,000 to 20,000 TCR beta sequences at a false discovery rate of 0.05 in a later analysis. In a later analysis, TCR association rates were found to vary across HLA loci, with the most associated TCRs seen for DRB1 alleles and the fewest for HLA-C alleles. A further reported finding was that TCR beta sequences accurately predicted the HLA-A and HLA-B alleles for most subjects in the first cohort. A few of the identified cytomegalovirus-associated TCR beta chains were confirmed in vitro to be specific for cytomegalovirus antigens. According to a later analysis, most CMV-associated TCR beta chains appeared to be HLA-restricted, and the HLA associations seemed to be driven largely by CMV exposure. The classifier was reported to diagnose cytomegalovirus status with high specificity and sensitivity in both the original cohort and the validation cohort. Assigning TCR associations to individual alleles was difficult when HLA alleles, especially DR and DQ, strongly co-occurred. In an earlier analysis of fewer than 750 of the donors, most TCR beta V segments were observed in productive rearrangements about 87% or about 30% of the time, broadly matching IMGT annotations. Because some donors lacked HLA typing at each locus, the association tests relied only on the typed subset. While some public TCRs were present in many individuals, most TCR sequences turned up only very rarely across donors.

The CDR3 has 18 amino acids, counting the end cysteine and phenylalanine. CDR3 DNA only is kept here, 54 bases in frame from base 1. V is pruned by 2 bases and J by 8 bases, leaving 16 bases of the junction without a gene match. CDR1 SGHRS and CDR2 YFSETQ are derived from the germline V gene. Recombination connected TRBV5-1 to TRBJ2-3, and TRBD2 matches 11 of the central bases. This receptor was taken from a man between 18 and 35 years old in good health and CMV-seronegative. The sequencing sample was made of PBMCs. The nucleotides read TGCGCCAGCAGCTTCCTAAGCAAACTAGCGGGAGCGACTGGTACGCAGTATTTT. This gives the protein CASSFLSKLAGATGTQYF.